The T cell receptor (beta chain) described here comes from a study of T cell repertoires in cytomegalovirus infection. Across the study: Public signatures in TCR beta pointed to CMV infection and matching HLA type.

Study conclusions and caveats: Identification of carriers of CMV plus the relevant HLA was performed using cumulative public TCR beta family frequency. Across the ex vivo response, the dominant clonotypes were HLA-C-restricted CMV-specific TCR beta clonotypes.

TCRdb redid the calling of the reads with MiXCR, one entry per CDR3 protein. The repertoire holds 300,000 to 400,000 distinct CDR3 sequences, with more than 8% as singletons. Germline CDR1 reads SGHTA; CDR2 reads FQGNSA. The CDR3 totals 17 residues. Regarding this clonotype: What it binds is unknown. Just one base apart from a much larger clone, this may be a read error.

The chain carries TRBV7-2 and TRBJ2-4, with 8 nucleotides matching TRBD2. This clonotype was obtained from a human donor in good health (CMV status not recorded). Some clones in this sample may be carry-over from other donors' samples. The source material was PBMCs. The CDR3 here is CASSLRRGVPAKNIRYF. CDR3 coding DNA: TGTGCCAGCAGCTTACGGCGGGGGGTTCCAGCCAAAAACATTCGGTACTTC.